The clone carrying this T cell receptor beta chain was seen many times. Its antigen is not identified. Preparation of the TCRbeta library was carried out with unique molecular identifiers. TCRdb reprocessed the PCR reads with MiXCR, giving one entry per CDR3 protein. The repertoire holds over 450,000 distinct CDR3 sequences, with roughly a tenth as singletons. The data derive from a study of T-cell reconstitution after alpha-beta-depleted transplantation in children. Study-wide points: Several hundred expanded graft clones reportedly gave rise to the alpha-beta T cells present about two months after transplant.

The V end was cut by 1 base, the J end by 6 bases, with 15 bases between. The CDR3 length is 14 residues. Germline values: CDR1 DFQATT, CDR2 SNEGSKA (reference sequence). The TCR originated in a child aged 2 to 10 with inherited bone marrow failure, due to receive a stem cell transplant. This sequence joins TRBV20-1 and TRBJ1-2; the D is unclear. The sample here was PBMCs, taken before TCRalphabeta/CD19-depleted stem cell transplant. CDR3: CSARVGLEIDGYTF. The CDR3 DNA follows: TGCAGTGCTAGAGTTGGTTTAGAGATCGATGGCTACACCTTC.